These 4 T cell receptor beta chains were sequenced from one sample in a study of blood T cells in healthy people across ages. A sample-barcoded 5' primer and a J-beta primer mix were used in a second PCR of roughly 7 to 11 cycles. TCRdb called the 5' RACE reads again in MiXCR, with one record for every CDR3 protein. The data contain about 1,600,000 distinct CDR3 sequences, approximately 40% of them singletons. Sequencing was carried out using blood. The receptors come from a woman aged 18 to 35 in good health.

The chain couples TRBV11-2 to TRBJ2-5, with 7 bases fitting TRBD2. Trimming took 5 bases from V and 5 from J; bases not matched to a gene: 14. The CDR3 has 16 amino acids. The germline V gene encodes CDR1 SGHAT and CDR2 FQNNGV. The CDR3 loop reads CASSRPGRVRVETQYF. CDR3 coding DNA: TGTGCCAGCAGCCGTCCGGGGAGGGTACGGGTTGAGACCCAGTACTTC.

This clonotype was observed at least ten times. The genes are TRBV10-2 and TRBJ2-6; no reliable D call. Germline CDR1 is WSHSY and CDR2 is SAAADI. The CDR3 runs to 13 residues. V dropped 6 bases and J dropped 2 bases, with 5 bases sitting between them. The CDR3 protein is CASRSTGANVLTF. CDR3 coding DNA: TGCGCCAGCAGGAGTACTGGGGCCAACGTCCTGACTTTC.

Points on this clonotype: The junction departs from the called germline gene at one end, perhaps through a read error. This CDR3 reads CAGSQGQGGIYEQYF. CDR3 bases: TGCGCCGGCAGCCAGGGACAGGGAGGTATCTACGAGCAGTACTTC. This chain uses TRBV4-1 with TRBJ2-7, with TRBD1 matching 9 bases. The CDR3 spans 15 residues. Germline V gene data show CDR1 as MGHRA and CDR2 as YSYEKL.

The CDR3 sequence is CASSESVLLGALGGYTF. CDR3 in DNA: TGTGCCAGCAGTGAATCTGTCCTATTGGGGGCCCTTGGTGGCTACACCTTC. This chain connects TRBV25-1 to TRBJ1-2; possibly TRBD1 for D (6 bases). Trimming removed 1 base from V and 7 bases from J, with 22 bases in between. CDR1 and CDR2 (germline): MGHDK, SYGVNS. CDR3 length: 17 amino acids.